Presented here are 29 T cell receptor beta chains from one specimen sequenced in a study of cytomegalovirus exposure and HLA in healthy donors. PCR involved 60 Vbeta and 13 Jbeta primers. Libraries were prepared by immunoSEQ multiplex PCR; TCRdb keeps only in-frame clonotypes and omits some of them. The sample includes 130,000 or so clones, over 70% of them seen just once. The sample taken for sequencing was PBMCs. The source of these receptors is a woman between 45 and 60 years old in good health and CMV-seropositive.

This chain uses TRBV7-2 with TRBJ1-2; 9 bases agree with TRBD1. This CDR3 comprises 14 residues. J gave up 6 bases and V 5 bases, and 7 bases lay outside the gene matches. Germline V gene sequence: CDR1 SGHTA, CDR2 FQGNSA. The DNA for the CDR3 is TGTGCCAGCAGCCAGCCCGGGACAGGGAATGGCTACACCTTC. It translates to CASSQPGTGNGYTF.

This chain joins TRBV29-1 and TRBJ2-7; the D gene is possibly TRBD2 (6 bases). The CDR3 has 12 residues. The germline V gene has CDR1 SQVTM and CDR2 ANQGSEA. Between the trimmed V and J ends, which lost 7 bases and 2 bases, there was a span of 12 bases. The CDR3 nucleotides read TGCAGCGCCTGGGGCGGGACCTACGAGCAGTACTTC. Its protein product is CSAWGGTYEQYF.

Only a few counts were recorded for this clone. The rearrangement joins TRBV9 to TRBJ2-3, with 8 bases fitting TRBD2. CDR3 length: 15 residues. With 0 bases clipped from V and 3 bases from J, the junction kept 3 bases outside the gene matches. Per germline, CDR1 SGDLS and CDR2 YYNGEE. CDR3 DNA: TGTGCCAGCAGCGTAGCGGGGGGGCCGACAGATACGCAGTATTTT. This sequence encodes CASSVAGGPTDTQYF.

The rearrangement joins TRBV4-1 to TRBJ1-1, with TRBD1 matching over 7 bases. After removal of 2 bases from V and 10 bases from J, the junction contained 4 bases not matched to a gene. The CDR3 is 12 residues long. Germline CDR1 reads MGHRA; CDR2 reads YSYEKL. In nucleotides, the CDR3 is TGCGCCAGCAGCCAACTAGACAGGGCAGCTTTCTTT. It yields the protein CASSQLDRAAFF.

This chain joins TRBV6-1 and TRBJ1-6; 7 bases align to TRBD1. Trimming cost V 7 bases and J 8 bases; bases outside gene matches: 5. Germline-derived CDR1 and CDR2 are MNHNS and SASEGT. This CDR3 has 13 amino acids. The CDR3 nucleotides are TGTGCCAGCAAACGCCAGGGGGATTCACCCCTCCACTTT. It specifies CASKRQGDSPLHF.

The genes are TRBV7-2 and TRBJ2-4; D possibly corresponds to TRBD1 (7 bases). Germline V gene sequence: CDR1 SGHTA, CDR2 FQGNSA. V lost 5 bases and J lost 11, with 16 bases in between. This CDR3 has 13 amino acids. This chain's CDR3 is CASSAGQNGVQYF. The CDR3 DNA reads TGTGCCAGCAGCGCGGGACAGAATGGAGTTCAGTACTTC. The full variable domain, rest sourced from reference TRBV7-2 and TRBJ2-4, is GAGVSQSPSNKVTEKGKDVELRCDPISGHTALYWYRQSLGQGLEFLIYFQGNSAPDKSGLPSDRFSAERTGGSVSTLTIQRTQQEDSAVYLCASSAGQNGVQYFGAGTRLSVL.

The V gene is TRBV7-2, the J gene TRBJ2-7, with D possibly TRBD2 on 5 matching bases. Trimming removed 4 bases at V and 2 bases at J, with 12 bases between. The CDR3 covers 14 residues. CDR1 and CDR2 (germline): SGHTA, FQGNSA. The CDR3 here is CASSSPFGAYEQYF. CDR3 nucleotides: TGTGCCAGCAGCTCCCCCTTCGGGGCCTACGAGCAGTACTTC.

The J gene is TRBJ2-5, the V gene TRBV7-6; D might be TRBD1 (6 bases). The J call may be mistaken, given a closer DNA end match to TRBJ2-7. Germline V gives CDR1 SGHVS, CDR2 FNYEAQ. This CDR3 has 15 residues. CDR3 sequence reads: CASSFGQGPAYEQYF. DNA for the CDR3: TGTGCCAGCAGCTTCGGCCAGGGGCCAGCCTACGAGCAGTACTTC.

V usage is TRBV6-5 and J usage is TRBJ2-1; the D gene is possibly TRBD2 (6 bases). The length of the CDR3 is 13 residues. V lost 5 bases, J lost 6 bases, and 11 bases lay in between. Germline-derived CDR1 and CDR2 are MNHEY and SVGAGI. DNA for the CDR3: TGTGCCAGCAGTGGCGACGGGGGCAATGAGCAGTTCTTC. Translation: CASSGDGGNEQFF.

This clone was counted a few times. The chain uses TRBV6-1 and TRBJ2-1, with 7 nucleotides matching TRBD2. Per germline, CDR1 MNHNS and CDR2 SASEGT. This CDR3 is built from 17 residues. V shed 2 bases and J 10 bases; nucleotides not matched to a gene: 17. The DNA of the CDR3 is TGTGCCAGCAGTGAACAAACCGGGACTAACTTCGCGGGGGAGCAGTTCTTC. It is translated as CASSEQTGTNFAGEQFF.

The chain has TRBV5-1 and TRBJ2-2; 8 bases match TRBD2. The ends lost 0 bases at V and 1 base at J; junction bases unmatched: 2. This CDR3 spans 16 amino acids. The germline gives CDR1 SGHRS, CDR2 YFSETQ. In DNA form, the CDR3 reads TGCGCCAGCAGCTTGGGTACTAGCGGGAACACCGGGGAGCTGTTTTTT. Translation: CASSLGTSGNTGELFF.

This chain connects TRBV6-6 to TRBJ1-4; TRBD1 agrees at 7 bases. The CDR3 spans 12 residues. The V gene's germline CDR1 is MNHNY and CDR2 SVGAGI (reference sequence). The ends lost 5 bases at V and 12 bases at J; junction bases unmatched: 6. In nucleotides, the CDR3 is TGTGCCAGCAGTGCTCAGGGGGGTGAACTGTTTTTT. This sequence encodes CASSAQGGELFF.

J is TRBJ2-5 and V is TRBV18; weak D call: TRBD1 (5 bases). V was pared by 1 base and J by 2 bases, with 8 bases between. Germline V gene lookup returns CDR1 KGHSH and CDR2 LQKENI. The CDR3 covers 14 residues. The CDR3 region has the DNA TGTGCCAGCTCACCACGACAGATACAAGAGACCCAGTACTTC. Translating it yields CASSPRQIQETQYF.

The rearrangement joins TRBV7-8 to TRBJ1-2; TRBD1 matches at 11 bases. V lost 1 base and J lost 8; bases outside the gene matches: 6. This CDR3 is 15 amino acids long. CDR1 is SGHVS, CDR2 FQNEAQ, per germline. CDR3 nucleotide sequence: TGTGCCAGCAGCTTAGAAGGACAGGGGGCTGAAGGCTACACCTTC. Residues: CASSLEGQGAEGYTF.

The sample holds a few counts of this clone. This sequence joins TRBV27 and TRBJ2-7, with D possibly TRBD1 on 5 matching bases. Looked up from germline, CDR1 is MNHEY and CDR2 is SMNVEV (reference sequence). Trimming removed 6 bases at V and 4 bases at J, with 7 bases between. This CDR3 contains 11 residues. Written as DNA, the CDR3 is TGTGCCAGCAGCCAGGGTTACGAGCAGTACTTC. As protein: CASSQGYEQYF.

V is TRBV5-4 and J is TRBJ2-2; the D gene is possibly TRBD2 (5 bases). This CDR3 is 13 amino acids long. The V and J ends lost 0 bases and 5 bases respectively, with 5 bases between them. CDR1 is SGHNT and CDR2 is YYREEE in the germline V gene (reference sequence). The CDR3 DNA reads TGTGCCAGCAGCTTGGGGGAGACCGGGGAGCTGTTTTTT. It encodes CASSLGETGELFF.

The chain links TRBV7-2 to TRBJ1-5; weak D call: TRBD1 (5 bases). The V and J ends lost 6 bases and 7 bases respectively, with 10 bases between them. The CDR3 is 12 amino acids. Germline CDR1 and CDR2: SGHTA and FQGNSA. CDR3 in amino acids: CASSNSGQPQHF. CDR3 nucleotide sequence: TGTGCCAGCAGTAATTCAGGGCAGCCCCAGCATTTT.

The V call is TRBV18, the J call TRBJ2-3; 7 bases agree with TRBD1. The CDR3 length is 16 residues. Trimming removed 2 bases from V and 0 bases from J; junction bases left unmatched: 5. Germline lookup yields CDR1 KGHSH and CDR2 LQKENI. The DNA for the CDR3 is TGTGCCAGCTCACCAAGCAGGGGGATTAGCACAGATACGCAGTATTTT. It is translated as CASSPSRGISTDTQYF.

The V call is TRBV15, the J call TRBJ1-5; possibly TRBD1 for D (6 bases). Germline V gene sequence: CDR1 LNHNV, CDR2 YYDKDF (reference sequence). The CDR3 loop spans 15 amino acids. Trimming left V 1 base short and J 3 bases short, with 10 bases between. The CDR3 protein is CATSRGNRVNQPQHF. The CDR3 DNA reads as TGTGCCACCAGCAGAGGAAACAGGGTCAATCAGCCCCAGCATTTT.

The chain combines TRBV19 with TRBJ2-1; 9 bases align to TRBD1. Trimming cost V 4 bases and J 6 bases; bases outside gene matches: 4. Germline CDR1 and CDR2: LNHDA and SQIVND (reference sequence). CDR3 length: 14 residues. CDR3 nucleotide sequence: TGTGCCAGTAGTAGACAGGGGGGAGGCAATGAGCAGTTCTTC. This codes for CASSRQGGGNEQFF.

The chain employs TRBV10-1 and TRBJ2-2; 11 bases are a match to TRBD2. V was clipped by 0 bases and J by 4 bases; unmatched bases: 13. The CDR3 runs 20 residues. Germline lookup yields CDR1 WNHNN and CDR2 SYGVQD (reference sequence). For the CDR3, the DNA is TGCGCCAGCAGTGAGTCGAACCTTTTACTAGCGGGAGCGGCCACCGGGGAGCTGTTTTTT. Its translation is CASSESNLLLAGAATGELFF.

The chain combines TRBV15 with TRBJ1-5; TRBD1 might be the D (5 bases). This CDR3 contains 16 residues. Germline lookup yields CDR1 LNHNV and CDR2 YYDKDF (reference sequence). The V end lost 1 base, the J end lost 0 bases, and 10 bases lay between the germline ends. CDR3 DNA sequence: TGTGCCACCAGCAGAGTAGGGGACTATAGCAATCAGCCCCAGCATTTT. Translating it yields CATSRVGDYSNQPQHF.

The V gene is TRBV4-3, the J gene TRBJ2-7; the D gene is possibly TRBD1 (6 bases). The germline V and J ends were trimmed by 1 base and 5 bases, with 18 bases remaining between them. The CDR3 length is 16 residues. Germline V CDR1 and CDR2: LGHNA, YSLEER. In nucleotides, the CDR3 is TGCGCCAGCAGCCAAGCCCAGGGACATCGCTACCACGAGCAGTACTTC. This translates into CASSQAQGHRYHEQYF.

The chain is built from TRBV29-1 and TRBJ1-2, with D unclear. This CDR3 has 14 amino acids. Trimming took 5 bases from V and 7 from J, leaving 20 bases between them. Germline assignment: CDR1 SQVTM and CDR2 ANQGSEA. The DNA of the CDR3 is TGCAGCGTTTCTAGAGGAAGGGCTCGGGGTGGCTACACCTTC. Amino acids: CSVSRGRARGGYTF.

The chain carries TRBV6-6 and TRBJ1-1; possibly TRBD1 for D (5 bases). Per the germline V gene, CDR1 is MNHNY and CDR2 is SVGAGI (reference sequence). Trimming left V 2 bases short and J 8 bases short, with 12 bases between. This CDR3 is 13 amino acids long. In DNA form, the CDR3 reads TGTGCCAGCAGTTACGGGCGCGGGGCCGAAGCTTTCTTT. Protein product: CASSYGRGAEAFF.

V gene TRBV4-1 combines with J gene TRBJ1-1; 8 bases map to TRBD1. With V trimmed by 3 bases and J by 4 bases, 7 bases remained unmatched. The CDR3 is 15 residues long. The germline CDR1 and CDR2 sequences are MGHRA and YSYEKL. CDR3 region: CASSQGQVAVTEAFF. Here the CDR3 DNA reads TGCGCCAGCAGCCAGGGACAGGTGGCGGTCACTGAAGCTTTCTTT.

V gene TRBV5-1 combines with J gene TRBJ1-6; 7 bases map to TRBD1. The CDR3 is made up of 13 amino acids. Germline V CDR1 and CDR2: SGHRS, YFSETQ. The V gene end was trimmed by 4 bases and the J gene end by 10 bases; junction bases not matched to a gene: 5. In DNA, the CDR3 is TGCGCCAGCAGCCCGGGACAGAGGTCACCCCTCCACTTT. Translation: CASSPGQRSPLHF.

This clone was seen a handful of times. CDR3 sequence reads: CASSSGTGWDSPLHF. The DNA for the CDR3 is TGTGCCAGCTCATCCGGGACAGGGTGGGATTCACCCCTCCACTTT. The gene calls are TRBV18 and TRBJ1-6, with 9 bases that match TRBD1. Trimming cost V 5 bases and J 8 bases; bases outside gene matches: 7. The germline V gene encodes CDR1 KGHSH and CDR2 LQKENI. There are 15 residues in the CDR3.

This chain connects TRBV2 to TRBJ1-5; 8 bases line up with TRBD1. There are 14 residues in the CDR3. Per germline, CDR1 SNHLY and CDR2 FYNNEI. V lost 5 bases, J lost 4 bases, and 4 bases stayed unmatched. Here the CDR3 reads CASSPRTGNQPQHF. For the CDR3, the DNA is TGTGCCAGCAGTCCACGGACAGGGAATCAGCCCCAGCATTTT.